These 14 T cell receptor beta chains share one sample of origin, sequenced in a study of T-cell reconstitution after alpha-beta-depleted transplantation in children. During its preparation, the TCRbeta library received unique molecular identifiers. In TCRdb, the PCR reads were re-called with MiXCR into one record per CDR3 protein. This sample yields under 70,000 distinct CDR3 sequences, of which 9.5% to 13% are seen a single time; roughly an eighth belongs to the top ten. Here the sequenced sample was PBMCs, taken before TCRalphabeta/CD19-depleted stem cell transplant. The receptor source for this set is a boy aged 10-17 years with acute myeloid leukemia, due to receive a stem cell transplant.

This clonotype was observed many times. In DNA form, the CDR3 reads TGTGCCAGCAGCTACCTATTTTCCGGAGTCTACGAGCAGTACGTC. Protein sequence: CASSYLFSGVYEQYV. This chain connects TRBV28 to TRBJ2-7; unclear D gene. The CDR3 sequence is 15 residues long. The germline V gene has CDR1 MDHEN and CDR2 SYDVKM. The V end was cut by 6 bases, the J end by 3 bases, with 18 bases between.

This clonotype was found many times. The CDR3 sequence is CASSDVAEWETQYF. Written as DNA, the CDR3 is TGTGCCAGCAGTGATGTGGCGGAGTGGGAGACCCAGTACTTC. The V gene is TRBV2, the J gene TRBJ2-5; D not resolved. Per germline, CDR1 SNHLY and CDR2 FYNNEI. Trimming pared 3 bases from V and 5 bases from J, leaving 13 bases between. The CDR3 runs to 14 residues. The complete variable domain, with remaining parts taken from reference TRBV2 and TRBJ2-5, reads EPEVTQTPSHQVTQMGQEVILRCVPISNHLYFYWYRQILGQKVEFLVSFYNNEISEKSEIFDDQFSVERPDGSNFTLKIRSTKLEDSAMYFCASSDVAEWETQYFGPGTRLLVL.

Many counts were recorded for this clonotype. The chain carries TRBV2 and TRBJ1-5, with D possibly matching TRBD1 (6 bases). CDR1 and CDR2 (germline): SNHLY, FYNNEI. This CDR3 comprises 13 residues. The germline V and J ends were trimmed by 2 bases and 7 bases, with 9 bases remaining between them. CDR3 sequence: CASSEWGAQPQHF. The CDR3 coding sequence is TGTGCCAGCAGTGAATGGGGGGCCCAGCCCCAGCATTTT.

This clonotype was picked up many times. The chain joins TRBV7-6 to TRBJ1-5; TRBD1 might be the D (6 bases). This CDR3 spans 13 amino acids. Trimming cost V 5 bases and J 7 bases, with 12 bases left between them. Germline assignment: CDR1 SGHVS and CDR2 FNYEAQ. The CDR3 region is CASSVSQGQPQHF. CDR3 DNA: TGTGCCAGCAGCGTATCACAGGGACAGCCCCAGCATTTT.

This clonotype was seen many times. The J gene is TRBJ2-1, the V gene TRBV7-2; no firm D call. CDR3 length: 13 residues. V was trimmed by 7 bases and J by 9 bases, leaving 16 bases between them. Germline lookup yields CDR1 SGHTA and CDR2 FQGNSA. The CDR3 region has the DNA TGTGCCAGCACGACGGGTGGACCGGGTGAGCAGTTCTTC. Its translation is CASTTGGPGEQFF.

This clonotype was seen ten or more times. The rearrangement links TRBV11-1 to TRBJ1-1; 7 bases fit TRBD1. V lost 6 bases, J lost 1 base, and 5 bases stayed unmatched. From germline, CDR1 is SGHAT and CDR2 FQDESV (reference sequence). This CDR3 contains 14 residues. Here the CDR3 DNA reads TGTGCCAGCAGACCCGGGACAGAGAACACTGAAGCTTTCTTT. Translation: CASRPGTENTEAFF.

This clonotype was detected many times. V and J are TRBV20-1 and TRBJ2-3; TRBD2 aligns across 8 bases. CDR3 length equals 19 residues. V lost 5 bases, J lost 2 bases, and 21 bases stayed unmatched. CDR1 DFQATT and CDR2 SNEGSKA come from the germline V gene (reference sequence). CDR3 DNA: TGCAGTGCTTCAGAGGGGGGTAGCGGGACTACACTGATCACAGATACGCAGTATTTT. Protein product: CSASEGGSGTTLITDTQYF.

Regarding this clonotype: It may be a read error: a sequence one base away is much more abundant. This rearrangement joins TRBV6-5 to TRBJ2-6, with D possibly called TRBD1 or TRBD2 (5 bases each). CDR1 and CDR2 from the germline V gene are MNHEY and SVGAGI. The CDR3 totals 16 residues. Trimming shortened V by 1 base and J by 6 bases, and 13 bases separated the two germline ends. CDR3 DNA: TGTGCCAGCAGTTACTTGAGGGGTGGTGCGGCCAACGTCCTGACTTTC. It yields the protein CASSYLRGGAANVLTF.

The chain employs TRBV3-1 and TRBJ1-5, with no clear D. This CDR3 region has 15 residues. CDR1 is LGHDT and CDR2 is YNNKEL in the germline V gene (reference sequence). Trimming pared 11 bases from V and 3 bases from J, leaving 20 bases between. CDR3 loop: CACCPTMEDNQPQHF. The CDR3 region has the DNA TGTGCCTGCTGTCCTACGATGGAGGACAATCAGCCCCAGCATTTT.

This clonotype was picked up many times. This chain connects TRBV3-1 to TRBJ1-3; D might be TRBD1 (5 bases). V was pared by 2 bases and J by 4 bases, with 21 bases between. The CDR3 sequence is 18 residues long. Germline assignment: CDR1 LGHDT and CDR2 YNNKEL (reference sequence). CDR3 in amino acids: CASSQTIQGLTLGNTIYF. As DNA, the CDR3 is TGTGCCAGCAGCCAAACTATCCAGGGACTAACTCTCGGAAACACCATATATTTT.

This clonotype was seen repeatedly, ten times or more. This sequence joins TRBV5-1 and TRBJ1-2; D unclear. V was pared by 4 bases and J by 4 bases, with 14 bases between. The germline V gene has CDR1 SGHRS and CDR2 YFSETQ. The CDR3 runs to 14 residues. This CDR3 reads CASSLYYGSYGYTF. The CDR3, as DNA: TGCGCCAGCAGCCTATATTACGGATCCTATGGCTACACCTTC.

There are many counts of this clonotype. A junction boundary mismatches the germline segment, possibly from a read error. The rearrangement links TRBV7-7 to TRBJ2-3; TRBD2 aligns across 10 bases. Germline loops: CDR1 SSHAT, CDR2 FNYEAQ (reference sequence). The CDR3 is 14 residues long. CDR3 DNA sequence: TGTGCTAGCAGTCGAGCGGGAGGGGTAGATACGCAGTATTTT. It specifies CASSRAGGVDTQYF.

This clonotype showed up many times. J is TRBJ2-5 and V is TRBV20-1; D not resolved. The CDR3 runs to 10 residues. Trimming took 5 bases from V and 3 from J, leaving 4 bases between them. The germline V gene has CDR1 DFQATT and CDR2 SNEGSKA (reference sequence). For the CDR3, the DNA is TGCAGTGCTCTAGAAGAGACCCAGTACTTC. It is translated as CSALEETQYF.

This clonotype was seen at least ten times. The rearrangement links TRBV7-8 to TRBJ2-5; D is tentatively TRBD1 or TRBD2 (5 bases each). The CDR3 is 16 amino acids. Trimming shortened V by 5 bases and J by 0 bases, and 16 bases separated the two germline ends. Germline loops: CDR1 SGHVS, CDR2 FQNEAQ. The CDR3 is CASSPDRGEYQETQYF. Here the CDR3 DNA reads TGTGCCAGCAGCCCCGACCGAGGGGAGTACCAAGAGACCCAGTACTTC. Filled out from reference TRBV7-8 and TRBJ2-5, the complete variable domain reads GAGVSQSPRYKVAKRGQDVALRCDPISGHVSLFWYQQALGQGPEFLTYFQNEAQLDKSGLPSDRFFAERPEGSVSTLKIQRTQQEDSAVYLCASSPDRGEYQETQYFGPGTRLLVL.